This TCR beta chain was sequenced for a study of blood T cell repertoires in COVID-19. In the study overall: From the United States, Italy and Spain came samples of acute and convalescent COVID-19.

CDR3 length: 15 amino acids. V lost 1 base, J lost 5 bases, and 13 bases lay in between. The V gene's germline CDR1 is SGHAT and CDR2 FQNNGV. This clone was found once. As handled by the study authors: The authors estimated nucleated cell counts from reference gene primer amplification. TCRdb's copy holds only in-frame clones and misses some; the assay was immunoSEQ multiplex PCR. Clonal size and the V and J genes are those of that table, whereas D and trimming came from the DNA. The sample carries a few hundred thousand clones, 80% to 90% recorded once. The chain couples TRBV11-2 to TRBJ2-3; no clear D gene. The specimen was peripheral blood. The clonotype originates from a man in his 60s with acute or convalescent COVID-19. The CDR3 is CASSLGLNPRDTQYF. The DNA for the CDR3 is TGTGCCAGCAGCTTAGGGCTGAACCCTCGAGATACGCAGTATTTT.